Listed here are 9 T cell receptor beta chains from one sample, sequenced in a study of PD-L1 blockade in urothelial cancer. Time point defined: pretreatment peripheral blood. The table came from immunoSEQ multiplex PCR; TCRdb's copy has only in-frame clones and leaves some out. The table shows some 71,000 clones, with 85% occurring only once. The starting material was PBMCs, obtained around atezolizumab (anti-PD-L1) treatment. Receptors originate from a man aged 40-55 years with urothelial cancer.

This chain links TRBV18 with TRBJ1-4; the D is unclear. Germline values: CDR1 KGHSH, CDR2 LQKENI. The CDR3 totals 14 residues. The V end was cut by 6 bases, the J end by 8 bases, with 16 bases between. Written as DNA, the CDR3 is TGTGCCAGCTCTCTCGGAGGGCCTCCGGAAAAACTGTTTTTT. It translates to CASSLGGPPEKLFF. The whole variable domain, remainder taken from reference TRBV18 and TRBJ1-4, is NAGVMQNPRHLVRRRGQEARLRCSPMKGHSHVYWYRQLPEEGLKFMVYLQKENIIDESGMPKERFSAEFPKEGPSILRIQQVVRGDSAAYFCASSLGGPPEKLFFGSGTQLSVL.

This chain uses TRBV6-1 with TRBJ2-7; TRBD2 might be the D (6 bases). Germline CDR1 and CDR2: MNHNS and SASEGT. The CDR3 is made up of 15 amino acids. V was shortened by 7 bases and J by 5 bases, with 21 bases between the two germline ends. The CDR3 protein is CASIWTTGFRNEQYF. CDR3 DNA sequence: TGTGCCAGCATATGGACTACGGGGTTTCGAAACGAGCAGTACTTC.

This clone was detected only once. The chain joins TRBV19 to TRBJ2-7; no reliable D call. The germline V and J ends were trimmed by 3 bases and 3 bases, with 9 bases remaining between them. Germline CDR1 reads LNHDA; CDR2 reads SQIVND (reference sequence). This CDR3 spans 13 amino acids. Here the CDR3 DNA reads TGTGCCAGTAGTATGAGACACCTCTACGAGCAGTACTTC. Protein: CASSMRHLYEQYF. Complete variable domain (other parts from reference TRBV19 and TRBJ2-7): DGGITQSPKYLFRKEGQNVTLSCEQNLNHDAMYWYRQDPGQGLRLIYYSQIVNDFQKGDIAEGYSVSREKKESFPLTVTSAQKNPTAFYLCASSMRHLYEQYFGPGTRLTVT.

The genes are TRBV7-8 and TRBJ2-2, with 13 bases that match TRBD2. Per the germline V gene, CDR1 is SGHVS and CDR2 is FQNEAQ. J was trimmed by 4 bases and V by 0 bases; bases with no gene match: 14. This CDR3 comprises 21 residues. CDR3 in amino acids: CASSLALWELAGGPGTGELFF. The CDR3 DNA follows: TGTGCCAGCAGCTTAGCCCTATGGGAACTAGCGGGAGGGCCCGGCACCGGGGAGCTGTTTTTT. The full variable domain, with the rest looked up from reference TRBV7-8 and TRBJ2-2, is GAGVSQSPRYKVAKRGQDVALRCDPISGHVSLFWYQQALGQGPEFLTYFQNEAQLDKSGLPSDRFFAERPEGSVSTLKIQRTQQEDSAVYLCASSLALWELAGGPGTGELFFGEGSRLTVL.

The table lists this clone with a few counts. The CDR3 nucleotides read TGTGCCAGTAGTCTCTACAGGGACGTTGGCAATCAGCCCCAGCATTTT. Amino acids: CASSLYRDVGNQPQHF. The V call is TRBV19, the J call TRBJ1-5; tentatively, D is TRBD1 (6 bases). The CDR3 covers 16 residues. The V end was cut by 5 bases, the J end by 2 bases, with 16 bases between. Germline CDR1 LNHDA, CDR2 SQIVND (reference sequence). Full variable domain (remainder filled in from reference TRBV19 and TRBJ1-5): DGGITQSPKYLFRKEGQNVTLSCEQNLNHDAMYWYRQDPGQGLRLIYYSQIVNDFQKGDIAEGYSVSREKKESFPLTVTSAQKNPTAFYLCASSLYRDVGNQPQHFGDGTRLSIL.

The chain carries TRBV28 and TRBJ1-1; weak D call: TRBD1 (5 bases). V was shortened by 5 bases and J by 11 bases, with 15 bases between the two germline ends. The CDR3 is 12 amino acids. From germline, CDR1 is MDHEN and CDR2 SYDVKM. CDR3: CASSIPGRSAFF. The DNA for the CDR3 is TGTGCCAGCAGTATCCCAGGGCGATCCGCTTTCTTT.

The CDR3 bases are TGTGCCAGCAGCTTGGCAACCAGGGTGTCCTACGAGCAGTACTTC. It encodes CASSLATRVSYEQYF. The J gene is TRBJ2-7, the V gene TRBV5-6, with D possibly being TRBD1 (5 bases). From germline, CDR1 is SGHDT and CDR2 YYEEEE. The V gene lost 0 bases and the J gene lost 1 base, with 11 bases spanning the gap. This CDR3 has 15 amino acids.

This rearrangement joins TRBV11-2 to TRBJ1-2, with 8 nucleotides matching TRBD1. V lost 4 bases and J lost 8; bases outside the gene matches: 12. Germline V CDR1 and CDR2: SGHAT, FQNNGV. The CDR3 covers 15 residues. The CDR3 spells CASSSTRGRRWGYTF. The CDR3 DNA reads as TGTGCCAGCAGCTCAACCAGGGGGCGTAGGTGGGGCTACACCTTC.

This chain joins TRBV6-5 and TRBJ1-1; no reliable D call. V was trimmed by 2 bases and J by 2 bases, leaving 6 bases between them. The CDR3 is made up of 13 amino acids. Germline CDR1 MNHEY, CDR2 SVGAGI. For the CDR3, the DNA is TGTGCCAGCAGTTACCCGGGAAACACTGAAGCTTTCTTT. Its translation is CASSYPGNTEAFF.